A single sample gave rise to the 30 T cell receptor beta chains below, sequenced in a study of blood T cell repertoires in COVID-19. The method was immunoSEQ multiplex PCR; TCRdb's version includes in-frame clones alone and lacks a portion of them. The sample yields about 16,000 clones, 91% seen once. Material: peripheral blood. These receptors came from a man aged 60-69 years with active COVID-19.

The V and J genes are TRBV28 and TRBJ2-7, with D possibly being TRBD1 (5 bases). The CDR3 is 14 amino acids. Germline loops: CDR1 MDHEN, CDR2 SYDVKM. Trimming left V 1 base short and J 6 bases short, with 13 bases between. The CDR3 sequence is CASSLYAGYSEQYV. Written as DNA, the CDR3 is TGTGCCAGCAGTTTATACGCAGGGTATAGCGAGCAGTACGTC.

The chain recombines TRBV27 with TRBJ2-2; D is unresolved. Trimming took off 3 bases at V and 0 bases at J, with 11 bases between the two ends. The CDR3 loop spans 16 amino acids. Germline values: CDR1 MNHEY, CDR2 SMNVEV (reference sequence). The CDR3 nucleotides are TGTGCCAGCAGTTTTTCCGGGTTTTCGAACACCGGGGAGCTGTTTTTT. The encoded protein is CASSFSGFSNTGELFF.

DNA for the CDR3: TGTGCCAGCAGCTTAGCGTATGCAGGGGCGAACACCGGGGAGCTGTTTTTT. Protein product: CASSLAYAGANTGELFF. This chain joins TRBV7-2 and TRBJ2-2; maybe TRBD1 (6 bases). Per germline, CDR1 SGHTA and CDR2 FQGNSA. This CDR3 has 17 residues. Trimming stripped 0 bases from V and 0 bases from J, with 11 bases between.

CDR3 sequence: CASSVRGGPGDTQYF. CDR3 sequence (DNA): TGTGCCAGCAGCGTTAGAGGGGGCCCTGGAGATACGCAGTATTTT. This chain uses TRBV9 with TRBJ2-3; 7 bases fit TRBD1. The CDR3 is made up of 15 amino acids. Losses at the gene ends were 2 bases for V and 5 bases for J; bases not matched to a gene: 8. Germline CDR1 and CDR2: SGDLS and YYNGEE.

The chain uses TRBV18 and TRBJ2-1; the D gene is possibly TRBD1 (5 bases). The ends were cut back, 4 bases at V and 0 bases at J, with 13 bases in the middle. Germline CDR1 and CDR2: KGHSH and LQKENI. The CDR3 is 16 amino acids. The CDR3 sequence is CASSQRQSGSYNEQFF. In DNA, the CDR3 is TGTGCCAGCTCACAACGACAGTCCGGCTCCTACAATGAGCAGTTCTTC.

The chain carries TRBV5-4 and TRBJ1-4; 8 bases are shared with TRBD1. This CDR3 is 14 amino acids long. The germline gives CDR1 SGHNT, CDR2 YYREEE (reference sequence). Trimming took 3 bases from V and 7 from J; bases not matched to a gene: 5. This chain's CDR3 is CASSYDRGGEKLFF. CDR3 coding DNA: TGTGCCAGCAGCTATGACAGGGGAGGTGAAAAACTGTTTTTT.

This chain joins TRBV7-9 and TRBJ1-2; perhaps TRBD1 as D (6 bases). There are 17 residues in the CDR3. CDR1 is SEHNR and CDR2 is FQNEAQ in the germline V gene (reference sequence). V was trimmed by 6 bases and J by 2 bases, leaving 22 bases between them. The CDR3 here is CASSFEGVRSRNYGYTF. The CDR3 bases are TGTGCCAGCAGTTTCGAGGGGGTTCGATCCCGCAACTATGGCTACACCTTC.

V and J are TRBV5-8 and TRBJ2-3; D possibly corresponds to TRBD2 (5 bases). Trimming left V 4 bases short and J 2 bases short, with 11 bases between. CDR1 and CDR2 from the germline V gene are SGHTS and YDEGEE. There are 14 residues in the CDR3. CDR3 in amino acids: CASSPTGVTDTQYF. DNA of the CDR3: TGTGCCAGCAGCCCCACCGGGGTCACAGATACGCAGTATTTT.

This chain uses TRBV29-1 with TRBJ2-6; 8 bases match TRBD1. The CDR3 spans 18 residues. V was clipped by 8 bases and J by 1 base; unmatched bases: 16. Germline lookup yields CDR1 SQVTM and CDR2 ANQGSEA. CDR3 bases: TGCAGCATCCGGGCGGTAGGACAGGGAGGATCTGGGGCCAACGTCCTGACTTTC. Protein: CSIRAVGQGGSGANVLTF.

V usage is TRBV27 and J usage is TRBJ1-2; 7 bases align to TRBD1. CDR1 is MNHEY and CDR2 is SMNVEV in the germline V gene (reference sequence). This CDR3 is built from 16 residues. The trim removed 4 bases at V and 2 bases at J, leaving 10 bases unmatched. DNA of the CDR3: TGTGCCAGCAGTTCTACAGGGGATCCTTCGAACTATGGCTACACCTTC. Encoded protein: CASSSTGDPSNYGYTF.

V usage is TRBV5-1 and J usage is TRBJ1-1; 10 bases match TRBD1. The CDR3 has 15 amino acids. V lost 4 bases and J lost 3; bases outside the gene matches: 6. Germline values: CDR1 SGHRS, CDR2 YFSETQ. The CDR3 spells CASSRQGALDTEAFF. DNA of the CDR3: TGCGCCAGCAGCAGACAGGGGGCTCTGGACACTGAAGCTTTCTTT.

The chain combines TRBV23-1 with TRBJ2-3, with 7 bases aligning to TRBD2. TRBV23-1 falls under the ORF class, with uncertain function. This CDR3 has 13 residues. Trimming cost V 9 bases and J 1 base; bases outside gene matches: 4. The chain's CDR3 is CARHLAGTDTQYF. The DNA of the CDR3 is TGCGCCAGGCACCTAGCGGGCACAGATACGCAGTATTTT.

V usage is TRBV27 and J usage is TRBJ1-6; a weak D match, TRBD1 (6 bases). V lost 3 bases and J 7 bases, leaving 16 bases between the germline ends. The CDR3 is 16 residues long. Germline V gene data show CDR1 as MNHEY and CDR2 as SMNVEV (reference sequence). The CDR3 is CASSLGFGQPNSPLHF. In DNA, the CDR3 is TGTGCCAGCAGTTTGGGGTTCGGACAGCCCAATTCACCCCTCCACTTT.

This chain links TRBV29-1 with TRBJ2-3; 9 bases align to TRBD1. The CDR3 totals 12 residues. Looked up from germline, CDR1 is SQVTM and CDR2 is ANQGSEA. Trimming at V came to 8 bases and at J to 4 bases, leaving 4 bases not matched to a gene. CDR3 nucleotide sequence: TGCAGCATTTACAGGGGGCCAGATACGCAGTATTTT. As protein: CSIYRGPDTQYF.

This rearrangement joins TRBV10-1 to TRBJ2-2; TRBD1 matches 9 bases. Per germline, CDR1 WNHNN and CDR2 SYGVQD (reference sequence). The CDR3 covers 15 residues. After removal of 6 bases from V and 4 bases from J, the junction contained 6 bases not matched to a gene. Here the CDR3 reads CASRPGTGSTGELFF. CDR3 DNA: TGCGCCAGCAGACCCGGGACAGGGAGCACCGGGGAGCTGTTTTTT.

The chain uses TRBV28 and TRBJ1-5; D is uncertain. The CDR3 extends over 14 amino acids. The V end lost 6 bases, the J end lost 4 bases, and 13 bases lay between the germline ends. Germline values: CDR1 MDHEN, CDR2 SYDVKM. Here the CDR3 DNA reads TGTGCCAGCAGATTGTTGGGCTTTAATCAGCCCCAGCATTTT. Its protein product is CASRLLGFNQPQHF. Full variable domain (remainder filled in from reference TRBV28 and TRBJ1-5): DVKVTQSSRYLVKRTGEKVFLECVQDMDHENMFWYRQDPGLGLRLIYFSYDVKMKEKGDIPEGYSVSREKKERFSLILESASTNQTSMYLCASRLLGFNQPQHFGDGTRLSIL.

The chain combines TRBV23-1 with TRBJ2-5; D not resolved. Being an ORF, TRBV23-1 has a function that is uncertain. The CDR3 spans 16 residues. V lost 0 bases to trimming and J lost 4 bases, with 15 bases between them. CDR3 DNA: TGCGCCAGCAGTCAATCTAGAAATTGCGTCGCAGAGACCCAGTACTTC. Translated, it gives CASSQSRNCVAETQYF.

CDR3 nucleotide sequence: TGTGCCAGCAGCGTACTCTCCGGGGGGGCCACAGATACGCAGTATTTT. The encoded protein is CASSVLSGGATDTQYF. The gene calls are TRBV9 and TRBJ2-3; TRBD2 aligns across 8 bases. Trimming removed 1 base from V and 2 bases from J; junction bases left unmatched: 6. There are 16 residues in the CDR3. Germline V gene lookup returns CDR1 SGDLS and CDR2 YYNGEE.

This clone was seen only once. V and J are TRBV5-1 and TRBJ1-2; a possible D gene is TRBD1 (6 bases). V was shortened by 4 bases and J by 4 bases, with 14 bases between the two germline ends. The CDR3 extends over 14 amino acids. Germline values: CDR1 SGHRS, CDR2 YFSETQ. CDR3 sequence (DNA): TGCGCCAGCAGCGGGGGGGCTAGCCCCTATGGCTACACCTTC. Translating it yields CASSGGASPYGYTF.

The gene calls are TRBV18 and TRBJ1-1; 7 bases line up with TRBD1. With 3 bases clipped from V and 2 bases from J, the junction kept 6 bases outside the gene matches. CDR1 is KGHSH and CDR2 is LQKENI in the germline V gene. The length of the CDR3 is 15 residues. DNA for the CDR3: TGTGCCAGCTCACCCAGTGGACAGGATAACACTGAAGCTTTCTTT. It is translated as CASSPSGQDNTEAFF.

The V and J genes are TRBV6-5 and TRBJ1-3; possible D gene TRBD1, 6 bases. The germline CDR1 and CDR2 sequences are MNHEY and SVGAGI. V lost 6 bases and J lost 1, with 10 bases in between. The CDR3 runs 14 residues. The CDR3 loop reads CASRRTDSGNTIYF. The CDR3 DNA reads TGTGCCAGCAGGAGGACAGATTCTGGAAACACCATATATTTT.

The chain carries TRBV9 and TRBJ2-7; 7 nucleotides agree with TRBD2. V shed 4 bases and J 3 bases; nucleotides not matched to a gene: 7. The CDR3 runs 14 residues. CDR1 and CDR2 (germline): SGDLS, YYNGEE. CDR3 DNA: TGTGCCAGCAGCCTAAGGGACTATAGCTACGAGCAGTACTTC. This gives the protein CASSLRDYSYEQYF.

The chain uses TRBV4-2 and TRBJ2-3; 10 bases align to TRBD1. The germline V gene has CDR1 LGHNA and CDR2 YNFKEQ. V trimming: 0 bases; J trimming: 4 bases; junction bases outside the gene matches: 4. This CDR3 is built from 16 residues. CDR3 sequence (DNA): TGTGCCAGCAGCCAAGATCAGGGACAGGGGTCAGATACGCAGTATTTT. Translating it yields CASSQDQGQGSDTQYF.

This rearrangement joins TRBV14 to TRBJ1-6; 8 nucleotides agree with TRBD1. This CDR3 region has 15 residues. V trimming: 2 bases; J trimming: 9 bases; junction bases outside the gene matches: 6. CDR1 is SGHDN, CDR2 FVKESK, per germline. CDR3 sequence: CASSQSWTGTSPLHF. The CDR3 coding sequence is TGTGCCAGCAGCCAAAGTTGGACAGGGACTTCACCCCTCCACTTT.

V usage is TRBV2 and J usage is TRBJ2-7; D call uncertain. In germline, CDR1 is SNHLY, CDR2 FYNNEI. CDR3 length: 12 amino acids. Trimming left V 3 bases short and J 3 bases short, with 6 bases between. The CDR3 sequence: CASSEYFYEQYF. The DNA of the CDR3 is TGTGCCAGCAGTGAGTATTTCTACGAGCAGTACTTC.

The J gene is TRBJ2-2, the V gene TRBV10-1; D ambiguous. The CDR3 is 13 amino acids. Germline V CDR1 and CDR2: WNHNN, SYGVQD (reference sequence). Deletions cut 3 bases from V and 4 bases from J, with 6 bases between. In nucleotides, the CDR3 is TGCGCCAGCAGTGAAGCACCCACCGGGGAGCTGTTTTTT. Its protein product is CASSEAPTGELFF.

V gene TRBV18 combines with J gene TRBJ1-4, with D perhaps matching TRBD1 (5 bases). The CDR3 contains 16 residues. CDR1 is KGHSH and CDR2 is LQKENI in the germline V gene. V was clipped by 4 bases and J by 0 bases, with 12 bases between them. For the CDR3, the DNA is TGTGCCAGCTCACGCGGGACGGCTGCAACTAATGAAAAACTGTTTTTT. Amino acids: CASSRGTAATNEKLFF.

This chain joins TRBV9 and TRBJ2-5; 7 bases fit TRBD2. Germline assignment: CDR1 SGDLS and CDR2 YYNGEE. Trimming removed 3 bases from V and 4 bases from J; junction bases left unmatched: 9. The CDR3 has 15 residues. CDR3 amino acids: CASSGGGHIRETQYF. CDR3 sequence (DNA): TGTGCCAGCAGCGGGGGGGGTCATATCCGAGAGACCCAGTACTTC.

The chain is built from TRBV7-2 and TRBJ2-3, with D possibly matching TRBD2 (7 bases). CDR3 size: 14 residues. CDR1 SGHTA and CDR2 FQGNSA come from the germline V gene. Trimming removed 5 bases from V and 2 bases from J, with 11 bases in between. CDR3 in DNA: TGTGCCAGCAGCGGGGGGGGGCTCACAGATACGCAGTATTTT. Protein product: CASSGGGLTDTQYF.

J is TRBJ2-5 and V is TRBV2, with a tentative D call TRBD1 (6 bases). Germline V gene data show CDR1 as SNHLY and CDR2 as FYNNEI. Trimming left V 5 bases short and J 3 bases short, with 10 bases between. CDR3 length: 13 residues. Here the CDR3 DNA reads TGTGCCAGCAGTACCACAGGGAAAGAGACCCAGTACTTC. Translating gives CASSTTGKETQYF.